This TCR beta chain comes out of a study of CD8 T cells in Susac syndrome (dated by TCRdb to 2018 to 2020). Broadly, across the study: The study used repertoire sequencing to test whether antigen drove CD8+ T cell activation and differentiation in Susac syndrome. Results the study describes overall, beyond this receptor: The study acknowledged that relatively few individuals were included in the TCR sequencing and HLA analysis.

A note on this clonotype: The antigen it recognizes is unknown. No quality values exist for individual bases; no much larger clone is one base distant.

RNA was extracted using the RNeasy kit, and about 0.5 to 1 ug of the RNA was reverse transcribed with random hexamers. The immunoSEQ multiplex PCR assay, which covers 54 Vbeta and 13 Jbeta segments, was used to amplify TCR beta CDR3 regions. PCR amplification bias was corrected using a synthetic template baseline for primer optimization and computational correction. The paper's processing steps were these. Reads were assigned to V, D and J genes according to IMGT and analyzed in immunoSEQ Analyzer, with only productive sequences retained. To calculate clonality, Shannon entropy was normalized by log2 of the number of productive unique sequences and then subtracted from one. For each patient and control, public and private clones were evaluated within the 100 most prevalent clones. Clones were defined as Susac-specific if absent from the healthy and MS cohorts, from around 1,100 published viral clones and from other ImmuneACCESS disease sequences. The public reads were reprocessed in TCRdb via fastp at Q25 and MiXCR, keeping in-frame beta chains. Records with the same CDR3 protein are collapsed into one entry carrying the most frequent genes and DNA. The V and J calls here are based on TCRdb, not the publication. The sample table holds over 120,000 distinct CDR3 sequences, of which approximately 95% were seen once. The ten largest clonotypes hold roughly 0.083% of the sample.

Including cysteine and phenylalanine, the CDR3 has 15 amino acids. Of all the DNA, just the CDR3 is kept, 45 bases in frame from base 1. The germline V end is reduced by 5 bases and the J end by 7 bases; junction bases left unmatched: 7. Per the germline V gene, SGHTA is the CDR1 and FQGNSA is the CDR2. Peripheral blood CD8+ and CD4+ T cells from healthy donors, Susac syndrome patients and multiple sclerosis patients were profiled using high-throughput TCR beta sequencing. Healthy donors were included as age- and sex-matched controls. CD8+ TEMRA cells were enriched by FACS, while bulk CD8+ and CD4+ T cells were purified by magnetic negative isolation. Blood was collected in EDTA tubes and processed within 24 hours, with PBMCs isolated through density gradient centrifugation. PBMCs destined for TCR sequencing were cryopreserved in liquid nitrogen and later thawed in a 37 °C water bath. A purity of at least 90% was achieved for sorted or isolated CD4+, CD8+ and CD8+ TEMRA cells.

Material for sequencing was CD4+ T cells from PBMCs. The receptor's source is a human donor in good health. The sequence joins TRBV7-2 to TRBJ2-7, and 14 bases in between align with TRBD2. The CDR3 region reads CASSRGLAGVSEQYF. The nucleotide sequence reads as follows: TGTGCCAGCAGCCGGGGACTAGCGGGAGTCTCTGAGCAGTACTTC.